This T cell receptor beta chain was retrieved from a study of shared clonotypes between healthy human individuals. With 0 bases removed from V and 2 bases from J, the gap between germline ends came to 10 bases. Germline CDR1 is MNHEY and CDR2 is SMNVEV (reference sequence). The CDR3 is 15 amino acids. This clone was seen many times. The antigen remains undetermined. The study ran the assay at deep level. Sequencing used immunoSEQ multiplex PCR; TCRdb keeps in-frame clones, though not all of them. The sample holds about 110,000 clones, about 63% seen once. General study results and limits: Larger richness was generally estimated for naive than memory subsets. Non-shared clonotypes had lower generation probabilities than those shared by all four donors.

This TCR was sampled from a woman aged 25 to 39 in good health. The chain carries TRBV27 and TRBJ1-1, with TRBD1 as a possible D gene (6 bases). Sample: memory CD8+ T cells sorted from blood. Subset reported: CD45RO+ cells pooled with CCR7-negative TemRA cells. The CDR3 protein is CASSLSWDTNTEAFF. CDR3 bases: TGTGCCAGCAGTTTATCTTGGGACACAAACACTGAAGCTTTCTTT.